The 30 T cell receptor beta chains presented below share a single source sample, sequenced in a study of blood T cell repertoires in COVID-19. The table came from immunoSEQ multiplex PCR; TCRdb's copy has only in-frame clones and leaves some out. Seen here are some 290,000 clones, roughly nine tenths observed once, and the top ten hold 3.6%. Sequencing was carried out using peripheral blood. The receptors here all came from a man between 18 and 35 years old with active or convalescent COVID-19.

The chain carries TRBV4-3 and TRBJ2-7; the D gene is possibly TRBD2 (5 bases). This CDR3 contains 14 residues. Germline V gives CDR1 LGHNA, CDR2 YSLEER. Trimming took off 0 bases at V and 5 bases at J, with 11 bases between the two ends. The CDR3 loop reads CASSQDHRGDEQYF. CDR3 nucleotides: TGCGCCAGCAGCCAAGATCATCGGGGAGACGAGCAGTACTTC.

This chain joins TRBV5-6 and TRBJ2-4, with 8 positions matching TRBD1. V lost 5 bases to trimming and J lost 5 bases; unmatched junction nucleotides: 6. Germline V gene lookup returns CDR1 SGHDT and CDR2 YYEEEE. There are 14 residues in the CDR3. The CDR3 region is CASRKGQVQNIQYF. CDR3 in DNA: TGTGCCAGCAGAAAGGGACAGGTCCAAAACATTCAGTACTTC.

The rearrangement links TRBV28 to TRBJ2-7; 9 bases line up with TRBD1. The trim removed 1 base at V and 7 bases at J, leaving 11 bases unmatched. This CDR3 has 16 residues. In germline, CDR1 is MDHEN, CDR2 SYDVKM. The CDR3 loop reads CASSLSIGTGNLEQYF. The CDR3 nucleotides read TGTGCCAGCAGTTTATCCATCGGGACAGGGAATTTGGAGCAGTACTTC.

The V call is TRBV19, the J call TRBJ2-5, with a tentative D call TRBD1 (5 bases). This CDR3 has 12 amino acids. V was trimmed by 4 bases and J by 7 bases, leaving 10 bases between them. Germline lookup yields CDR1 LNHDA and CDR2 SQIVND (reference sequence). CDR3 region: CASSNQGLTQYF. As DNA, the CDR3 is TGTGCCAGTAGTAACCAGGGCCTGACCCAGTACTTC.

This chain joins TRBV21-1 and TRBJ1-1. TRBV21-1 is shown as a pseudogene. CDR3 length: 17 residues. The CDR3 region has the DNA TGTGCCAGCAGCAAAGGCGGGAAAGGTTGTCGTGGAAAAGAAGCTTTCTTT. Translated: CASSKGGKGCRGKEAFF.

The table lists this clone with a few counts. This chain links TRBV5-5 with TRBJ1-6; D uncertain. This CDR3 has 15 residues. The V gene lost 0 bases and the J gene lost 7 bases, with 11 bases spanning the gap. Germline CDR1 SGHKS, CDR2 YYEKEE (reference sequence). CDR3 DNA sequence: TGTGCCAGCAGCTTGGGAGCAGGCTCCAATTCACCCCTCCACTTT. This gives the protein CASSLGAGSNSPLHF.

The chain has TRBV6-1 and TRBJ1-1, with 9 nucleotides matching TRBD1. The germline CDR1 and CDR2 sequences are MNHNS and SASEGT. CDR3 length: 15 amino acids. The V gene end was trimmed by 5 bases and the J gene end by 1 base; junction bases not matched to a gene: 5. The CDR3 here is CASSTPGQGNTEAFF. CDR3 coding DNA: TGTGCCAGCAGTACCCCGGGACAGGGGAACACTGAAGCTTTCTTT.

In regard to this clone: A read error may produce the germline difference seen at one junction end. The chain is built from TRBV28 and TRBJ1-4; 8 nucleotides line up with TRBD1. There are 14 residues in the CDR3. Germline loops: CDR1 MDHEN, CDR2 SYDVKM. The CDR3 loop is CAISSTDRGEKLFF. The DNA for the CDR3 is TGTGCCATCAGTTCGACAGACAGGGGTGAAAAACTGTTTTTT.

The J gene is TRBJ2-5, the V gene TRBV27; D unclear. The germline V and J ends were trimmed by 5 bases and 3 bases, with 4 bases remaining between them. There are 11 residues in the CDR3. The germline gives CDR1 MNHEY, CDR2 SMNVEV (reference sequence). The CDR3 DNA reads TGTGCCAGCAGTCACAAAGAGACCCAGTACTTC. Encoded protein: CASSHKETQYF.

The sample holds a few counts of this clone. The CDR3 reads CASSSHPSGNSGELFF. CDR3 bases: TGTGCCAGCAGCTCACACCCTAGCGGGAATTCCGGGGAGCTGTTTTTT. The chain recombines TRBV7-3 with TRBJ2-2, with TRBD2 identical over 9 bases. The length of the CDR3 is 16 residues. Unmatched junction bases numbered 9, after V lost 4 bases and J lost 6 bases. In germline, CDR1 is SGHTA, CDR2 FQGTGA.

The chain couples TRBV29-1 to TRBJ2-2, with D possibly matching TRBD2 (5 bases). This CDR3 is built from 11 residues. Between the trimmed V and J ends, which lost 3 bases and 9 bases, there was a span of 8 bases. Germline CDR1 SQVTM, CDR2 ANQGSEA. The CDR3 sequence: CSVDEGRELFF. In nucleotides, the CDR3 is TGCAGCGTTGATGAGGGTCGGGAGCTGTTTTTT.

This clone was counted at least ten times. The CDR3, as DNA: TGCGCCAGCAGCTTGCTGGTGGCTTACAATGAGCAGTTCTTC. It yields the protein CASSLLVAYNEQFF. This chain connects TRBV5-1 to TRBJ2-1; D gene ambiguous. The CDR3 is 14 residues long. The ends were cut back, 1 base at V and 4 bases at J, with 9 bases in the middle. Germline-derived CDR1 and CDR2 are SGHRS and YFSETQ.

The rearrangement links TRBV10-3 to TRBJ1-1; maybe TRBD1 (5 bases). V dropped 6 bases and J dropped 5 bases, with 16 bases sitting between them. The CDR3 is 14 amino acids. Germline V gives CDR1 ENHRY, CDR2 SYGVKD. CDR3 nucleotide sequence: TGTGCCATCAGAACAGGAACCCAAGGGACTGAAGCTTTCTTT. Protein: CAIRTGTQGTEAFF.

This chain links TRBV6-1 with TRBJ2-7; D gene uncertain. The V gene's germline CDR1 is MNHNS and CDR2 SASEGT. Trimming took 1 base from V and 4 from J, leaving 8 bases between them. There are 13 residues in the CDR3. The CDR3 spells CASSEELRYEQYF. CDR3 DNA sequence: TGTGCCAGCAGTGAAGAGCTCCGGTACGAGCAGTACTTC.

The chain is built from TRBV27 and TRBJ1-4, with D maybe TRBD1 (5 bases). The CDR3 spans 14 residues. Germline V gene sequence: CDR1 MNHEY, CDR2 SMNVEV (reference sequence). The V end was cut by 0 bases, the J end by 9 bases, with 11 bases between. This CDR3 is CASSLSSTEQKLFF. CDR3 coding DNA: TGTGCCAGCAGTTTATCGTCGACAGAGCAAAAACTGTTTTTT.

The V and J genes are TRBV27 and TRBJ2-1; D possibly corresponds to TRBD2 (6 bases). Trimming stripped 10 bases from V and 7 bases from J, with 11 bases between. Germline V gene lookup returns CDR1 MNHEY and CDR2 SMNVEV (reference sequence). This CDR3 region has 11 residues. CDR3 sequence (DNA): TGTGCCACCCTCGGGGGAAATGAGCAGTTCTTC. This codes for CATLGGNEQFF.

This clone has just a few counts. The rearrangement uses TRBV29-1 and TRBJ2-7; 12 bases fit TRBD1. Germline CDR1 is SQVTM and CDR2 is ANQGSEA. J lost 7 bases, V lost 0 bases, and 10 bases had no gene match. The length of the CDR3 is 16 residues. Here the CDR3 DNA reads TGCAGCGTTGAAGATCCTTGGGGACAGGGGGCGGGGGAGCAGTACTTC. Translation gives CSVEDPWGQGAGEQYF.

The V gene is TRBV5-1, the J gene TRBJ1-1, with 8 bases aligning to TRBD1. The germline V gene has CDR1 SGHRS and CDR2 YFSETQ. There are 17 residues in the CDR3. Trimming cost V 0 bases and J 0 bases; bases outside gene matches: 7. CDR3 loop: CASSLGQGLLMNTEAFF. CDR3 bases: TGCGCCAGCAGCTTGGGACAGGGGTTACTCATGAACACTGAAGCTTTCTTT.

J is TRBJ2-1 and V is TRBV27; TRBD2 matches 10 bases. Losses at the gene ends were 8 bases for V and 6 bases for J; bases not matched to a gene: 19. In germline, CDR1 is MNHEY, CDR2 SMNVEV (reference sequence). CDR3 length equals 18 residues. The CDR3 coding sequence is TGTGCCAGCTCTCCCAGCGGGGGGGCCATGCGCGGAGGCAATGAGCAGTTCTTC. Translated, it gives CASSPSGGAMRGGNEQFF.

The chain uses TRBV6-6 and TRBJ2-3; perhaps TRBD1 as D (6 bases). The length of the CDR3 is 12 residues. Between the trimmed V and J ends, which lost 8 bases and 2 bases, there was a span of 8 bases. CDR1 and CDR2 (germline): MNHNY, SVGAGI (reference sequence). DNA for the CDR3: TGTGCCAGCGGGGGCTCCACAGATACGCAGTATTTT. Residues: CASGGSTDTQYF.

The CDR3 loop is CASSRRGNNYEQYF. The CDR3 DNA sequence: TGTGCCAGCAGCAGGCGGGGCAATAATTACGAGCAGTACTTC. This chain joins TRBV6-2 or TRBV6-3 and TRBJ2-7; D might be TRBD2 (6 bases). Germline loops: CDR1 MNHEY, CDR2 SVGEGT. The CDR3 totals 14 residues. The ends were cut back, 6 bases at V and 4 bases at J, with 16 bases in the middle.

V gene TRBV30 combines with J gene TRBJ2-5; 7 bases line up with TRBD1. Germline CDR1 and CDR2: GTSNPN and SVGIG (reference sequence). V trimming: 4 bases; J trimming: 1 base; junction bases outside the gene matches: 3. This CDR3 spans 13 amino acids. DNA for the CDR3: TGTGCCTGGAACACAGGGGCCCAAGAGACCCAGTACTTC. Encoded protein: CAWNTGAQETQYF.

The V gene is TRBV27, the J gene TRBJ1-6; 7 bases are a match to TRBD1. The germline V gene encodes CDR1 MNHEY and CDR2 SMNVEV (reference sequence). V was clipped by 6 bases and J by 9 bases; unmatched bases: 14. The CDR3 has 16 residues. CDR3 DNA: TGTGCCAGCAGGGGTCAGGGGGATCCTCGGAGTTCACCCCTCCACTTT. This encodes CASRGQGDPRSSPLHF.

V usage is TRBV19 and J usage is TRBJ1-1; unclear D gene. CDR3 size: 13 residues. Trimming shortened V by 6 bases and J by 1 base, and 9 bases separated the two germline ends. Per germline, CDR1 LNHDA and CDR2 SQIVND (reference sequence). The chain's CDR3 is CASSWETNTEAFF. The CDR3 coding sequence is TGTGCCAGTAGCTGGGAGACGAACACTGAAGCTTTCTTT.

The rearrangement uses TRBV11-2 and TRBJ2-1; 8 positions match TRBD2. Per the germline V gene, CDR1 is SGHAT and CDR2 is FQNNGV. V gave up 5 bases and J gave up 0 bases; unmatched junction bases: 3. The CDR3 loop spans 15 amino acids. CDR3 bases: TGTGCCAGCAGCGTCGGGGGGGACTCCTACAATGAGCAGTTCTTC. Amino acids: CASSVGGDSYNEQFF.

The rearrangement links TRBV5-6 to TRBJ2-3; a possible D gene is TRBD2 (5 bases). The V and J ends lost 4 bases and 0 bases respectively, with 21 bases between them. The CDR3 runs to 18 residues. Germline CDR1 reads SGHDT; CDR2 reads YYEEEE. The CDR3 loop is CASSATALRGSSTDTQYF. CDR3 in DNA: TGTGCCAGCAGCGCAACAGCGCTTCGAGGGTCTAGCACAGATACGCAGTATTTT.

The chain carries TRBV3-1 (or the pseudogene TRBV3-2) and TRBJ2-5, with unresolved D. CDR3 size: 12 residues. From germline, CDR1 is LGHDT and CDR2 YNNKEL (reference sequence). The V gene lost 2 bases and the J gene lost 4 bases, with 5 bases spanning the gap. The CDR3 DNA is TGTGCCAGCAGCCAAAACGGAGAGACCCAGTACTTC. This codes for CASSQNGETQYF.

CDR3 sequence reads: CASSGDRNEKLFF. The CDR3 nucleotides read TGTGCCAGTAGTGGGGACAGGAATGAAAAACTGTTTTTT. The gene calls are TRBV19 and TRBJ1-4, with 8 bases identical to TRBD1. Germline V gene sequence: CDR1 LNHDA, CDR2 SQIVND (reference sequence). Trimming at V came to 5 bases and at J to 5 bases, leaving 1 base not matched to a gene. The CDR3 runs to 13 residues.

The chain couples TRBV27 to TRBJ1-2; D is possibly TRBD1 (6 bases). This CDR3 comprises 14 residues. The V end was cut by 3 bases, the J end by 8 bases, with 16 bases between. CDR1 is MNHEY and CDR2 is SMNVEV in the germline V gene (reference sequence). The DNA for the CDR3 is TGTGCCAGCAGTTTTATGACAGGAACAACCGGCTACACCTTC. This translates into CASSFMTGTTGYTF.

The chain joins TRBV28 to TRBJ1-3, with a weak D call TRBD1 (5 bases). Trimming took 5 bases from V and 1 from J, leaving 15 bases between them. Germline V lookup: CDR1 MDHEN, CDR2 SYDVKM. The CDR3 consists of 16 residues. CDR3 in amino acids: CASSPGGGRSGNTIYF. The DNA for the CDR3 is TGTGCCAGCAGTCCGGGCGGGGGGAGGTCTGGAAACACCATATATTTT.